Reported below is one T cell receptor (beta chain). Germline-derived CDR1 and CDR2 are LNHDA and SQIVND (reference sequence). V was cut by 6 bases and J by 2 bases, with 5 bases left in between. This CDR3 has 12 amino acids. The repertoire was sequenced with immunoSEQ multiplex PCR; TCRdb's copy has only in-frame clones and lacks some. The sample yields a few hundred thousand clones, roughly 84% seen once. This specimen comes from a study of blood T cell repertoires in COVID-19. Cohort placement rested on clinical history that participants reported themselves. J is TRBJ2-1 and V is TRBV19; D is unresolved. This sequence originates from a man aged 45-65 years who had recovered from COVID-19. Material for sequencing was PBMCs or T cells enriched from blood (not recorded which). The CDR3 sequence: CASSRAYNEQFF. As DNA, the CDR3 is TGTGCCAGTAGCCGGGCCTACAATGAGCAGTTCTTC. The full variable domain, rest sourced from reference TRBV19 and TRBJ2-1, is DGGITQSPKYLFRKEGQNVTLSCEQNLNHDAMYWYRQDPGQGLRLIYYSQIVNDFQKGDIAEGYSVSREKKESFPLTVTSAQKNPTAFYLCASSRAYNEQFFGPGTRLTVL.